What follows are 20 T cell receptor beta chains derived from one specimen sequenced in a study of cytomegalovirus exposure and HLA in healthy donors. Profiled with immunoSEQ multiplex PCR; TCRdb holds only in-frame clones, not every one. The table lists roughly 60,000 clones, just under 95% of them singletons, with under 3% in the top ten. What was sequenced was PBMCs. These receptors were taken from a man aged 18 to 30 in good health and CMV-seronegative.

This clone was recorded once. V is TRBV2 and J is TRBJ2-1; 13 nucleotides line up with TRBD2. Trimming removed 6 bases from V and 7 bases from J; junction bases left unmatched: 6. The germline CDR1 and CDR2 sequences are SNHLY and FYNNEI. CDR3 length: 15 amino acids. The CDR3 sequence: CASRGTSGNMNEQFF. The CDR3 DNA follows: TGTGCCAGCAGGGGGACTAGCGGGAACATGAATGAGCAGTTCTTC.

The V and J genes are TRBV6-6 and TRBJ1-2; possibly TRBD1 for D (5 bases). Germline CDR1 is MNHNY and CDR2 is SVGAGI (reference sequence). Trimming took 5 bases from V and 3 from J, leaving 10 bases between them. This CDR3 is built from 13 residues. In nucleotides, the CDR3 is TGTGCCAGCAGTAGGACACCCGACTATGGCTACACCTTC. Protein sequence: CASSRTPDYGYTF.

The rearrangement uses TRBV7-9 and TRBJ1-5; D may be TRBD1 (5 bases). The CDR3 runs 13 residues. Germline V gives CDR1 SEHNR, CDR2 FQNEAQ (reference sequence). V was shortened by 3 bases and J by 6 bases, with 9 bases between the two germline ends. CDR3 coding DNA: TGTGCCAGCAGCTTCACCGGGGGTCAGCCCCAGCATTTT. It codes for CASSFTGGQPQHF. The full variable domain, its missing parts supplied by reference TRBV7-9 and TRBJ1-5, is DTGVSQNPRHKITKRGQNVTFRCDPISEHNRLYWYRQTLGQGPEFLTYFQNEAQLEKSRLLSDRFSAERPKGSFSTLEIQRTEQGDSAMYLCASSFTGGQPQHFGDGTRLSIL.

V and J are TRBV19 and TRBJ1-5; D not certain. The CDR3 runs 15 residues. Germline V gene data show CDR1 as LNHDA and CDR2 as SQIVND (reference sequence). The ends were cut back, 4 bases at V and 2 bases at J, with 12 bases in the middle. In DNA, the CDR3 is TGTGCCAGTAGTACCAGAGGGAATGGCAATCAGCCCCAGCATTTT. Encoded protein: CASSTRGNGNQPQHF.

This chain connects TRBV11-2 to TRBJ2-7, with a weak D call TRBD1 (5 bases). Trimming stripped 3 bases from V and 6 bases from J, with 18 bases between. Per the germline V gene, CDR1 is SGHAT and CDR2 is FQNNGV. The CDR3 contains 15 residues. For the CDR3, the DNA is TGTGCCAGCAGCTTCCGGGTGGCAGGGTCACTCGAGCAGTACTTC. Its translation is CASSFRVAGSLEQYF.

This chain uses TRBV7-9 with TRBJ2-6; D is undetermined. CDR3 length equals 17 residues. Germline V lookup: CDR1 SEHNR, CDR2 FQNEAQ (reference sequence). Trimming removed 6 bases from V and 0 bases from J, with 15 bases in between. The CDR3 protein is CASRPRGPLSGANVLTF. As DNA, the CDR3 is TGTGCCAGCAGGCCGCGAGGCCCCCTCTCTGGGGCCAACGTCCTGACTTTC.

This clone appeared a single time. This chain connects TRBV6-6 to TRBJ2-5; 9 positions agree with TRBD1. Unmatched junction bases numbered 5, after V lost 4 bases and J lost 5 bases. Germline CDR1 reads MNHNY; CDR2 reads SVGAGI (reference sequence). The CDR3 has 14 amino acids. The CDR3, as DNA: TGTGCCAGCAGTTTGGGACAGGGCTTTGAGACCCAGTACTTC. It specifies CASSLGQGFETQYF.

The table lists this clone with a count of one. The rearrangement links TRBV30 to TRBJ1-1; 9 bases are a match to TRBD1. The CDR3 consists of 15 residues. Germline V lookup: CDR1 GTSNPN, CDR2 SVGIG (reference sequence). Germline trimming cut 3 bases from V and 5 bases from J; bases unmatched to any gene: 10. The CDR3 reads CAWRAGTGLWTEAFF. The CDR3 DNA reads as TGTGCCTGGAGGGCCGGGACAGGGCTTTGGACTGAAGCTTTCTTT.

This chain uses TRBV7-9 with TRBJ1-5; possible D gene TRBD1, 5 bases. The V and J ends lost 1 base and 4 bases respectively, with 14 bases between them. The CDR3 totals 16 residues. CDR1 is SEHNR, CDR2 FQNEAQ, per germline (reference sequence). In DNA form, the CDR3 reads TGTGCCAGCAGCTTAGGGGCAGGGCTCGGTAATCAGCCCCAGCATTTT. Translation: CASSLGAGLGNQPQHF.

The J gene is TRBJ1-2, the V gene TRBV14; TRBD1 agrees at 7 bases. Germline CDR1 reads SGHDN; CDR2 reads FVKESK. The CDR3 extends over 15 amino acids. J was trimmed by 5 bases and V by 3 bases; bases with no gene match: 9. The CDR3: CASSQWGQSVYGYTF. The CDR3 nucleotides are TGTGCCAGCAGCCAGTGGGGACAGAGCGTTTATGGCTACACCTTC.

The chain carries TRBV28 and TRBJ1-5; TRBD1 matches at 11 bases. The CDR3 extends over 15 amino acids. Losses at the gene ends were 2 bases for V and 7 bases for J; bases not matched to a gene: 4. Germline values: CDR1 MDHEN, CDR2 SYDVKM. The CDR3 sequence is CASSLGDRGYQPQHF. CDR3 DNA: TGTGCCAGCAGTTTAGGGGACAGGGGGTACCAGCCCCAGCATTTT.

The chain employs TRBV29-1 and TRBJ1-1; possibly TRBD1 for D (5 bases). V lost 4 bases and J lost 5, with 11 bases in between. The CDR3 consists of 12 residues. Germline V gene lookup returns CDR1 SQVTM and CDR2 ANQGSEA. Written as DNA, the CDR3 is TGCAGCGTTGCAGGGAGGGGAACTGAAGCTTTCTTT. Translating it yields CSVAGRGTEAFF.

This chain connects TRBV6-6 to TRBJ2-2, with no clear D. The CDR3 is made up of 11 amino acids. The germline V and J ends were trimmed by 3 bases and 7 bases, with 3 bases remaining between them. From germline, CDR1 is MNHNY and CDR2 SVGAGI (reference sequence). The DNA for the CDR3 is TGTGCCAGCAGTTATCGCGGGGAGCTGTTTTTT. This translates into CASSYRGELFF.

This sequence joins TRBV6-1 and TRBJ2-4, with D possibly matching TRBD1 (8 bases). Deletions cut 2 bases from V and 4 bases from J, with 18 bases between. Per germline, CDR1 MNHNS and CDR2 SASEGT. This CDR3 has 17 amino acids. The DNA of the CDR3 is TGTGCCAGCAGTGAATGGGGGGGGACAGGAAGAAAAAACATTCAGTACTTC. This sequence encodes CASSEWGGTGRKNIQYF.

This rearrangement joins TRBV30 to TRBJ2-7; possible D gene TRBD2, 5 bases. Per germline, CDR1 GTSNPN and CDR2 SVGIG (reference sequence). Trimming left V 1 base short and J 6 bases short, with 13 bases between. The CDR3 sequence is 13 residues long. The chain's CDR3 is CAWSDGPSGEQYF. The CDR3 bases are TGTGCCTGGAGTGACGGCCCCAGCGGCGAGCAGTACTTC.

This chain joins TRBV7-6 and TRBJ1-3, with 9 positions matching TRBD1. Germline values: CDR1 SGHVS, CDR2 FNYEAQ. This CDR3 is 18 amino acids long. J was trimmed by 0 bases and V by 5 bases; bases with no gene match: 11. CDR3 amino acids: CASSPTGGFPHSGNTIYF. The CDR3 DNA reads as TGTGCCAGCAGCCCGACAGGGGGATTTCCCCACTCTGGAAACACCATATATTTT.

The rearrangement joins TRBV6-1 to TRBJ2-2; D remains ambiguous. V lost 5 bases and J 1 base, leaving 8 bases between the germline ends. This CDR3 has 14 amino acids. Germline CDR1 MNHNS, CDR2 SASEGT. The CDR3 nucleotides read TGTGCCAGCAGTAACTCACTGAACACCGGGGAGCTGTTTTTT. Encoded protein: CASSNSLNTGELFF.

The rearrangement joins TRBV19 to TRBJ2-1; 8 positions agree with TRBD2. J was trimmed by 0 bases and V by 3 bases; bases with no gene match: 10. Per germline, CDR1 LNHDA and CDR2 SQIVND (reference sequence). There are 18 residues in the CDR3. CDR3 amino acids: CASSMSSGSWSSYNEQFF. CDR3 DNA: TGTGCCAGTAGTATGTCAAGCGGGAGCTGGAGCTCCTACAATGAGCAGTTCTTC.

The chain carries TRBV5-1 and TRBJ1-1, with TRBD1 identical over 7 bases. The CDR3 runs to 16 residues. CDR1 and CDR2 from the germline V gene are SGHRS and YFSETQ. With 2 bases clipped from V and 5 bases from J, the junction kept 12 bases outside the gene matches. CDR3 sequence (DNA): TGCGCCAGCAGCTTAAATCCAACAGGGGTGGGGACTGAAGCTTTCTTT. It yields the protein CASSLNPTGVGTEAFF.

The chain recombines TRBV18 with TRBJ1-4, with 7 bases fitting TRBD1. CDR1 is KGHSH, CDR2 LQKENI, per germline. The CDR3 sequence is 13 residues long. The V gene end was trimmed by 2 bases and the J gene end by 7 bases; junction bases not matched to a gene: 1. CDR3 in DNA: TGTGCCAGCTCACCAGGGACAGTTGAAAAACTGTTTTTT. Translation gives CASSPGTVEKLFF.